This is a list of T cell receptor beta chains from one sample in a study of T cell responses to AZD1222 COVID-19 vaccine. This table comes from immunoSEQ multiplex PCR, and its TCRdb copy is limited to in-frame clones, with some not included. The sample contains 150,000 or so clones, around 90% of which appear only once. Here the sequenced sample was peripheral blood, taken 28 days after the second AZD1222 dose. The receptors originated from an adult who received the AZD1222 COVID-19 vaccine. Both conserved end residues are part of each CDR3. The order of the fields is clone size, V gene, J gene, D gene, CDR3 protein, CDR3 DNA. D genes are given only for firm matches. Clone size is given for some rows only: seen once, a few or many times, or a class if the clone is expanded.

.	TRBV5-4	TRBJ2-1	.	CASSLEGLRNEQFF	TGTGCCAGCAGCTTGGAGGGCTTGCGCAATGAGCAGTTCTTC
.	TRBV20-1	TRBJ1-1	.	CSAVAGRAFF	TGCAGTGCTGTTGCCGGACGTGCTTTCTTT
.	TRBV18	TRBJ2-2	TRBD2	CASSKREIGTGELFF	TGTGCCAGCAGTAAGCGGGAGATCGGCACCGGGGAGCTGTTTTTT
.	TRBV6-6	TRBJ1-1	TRBD1	CASSYSQGSTEAFF	TGTGCCAGCAGTTACTCACAGGGGTCCACTGAAGCTTTCTTT
.	TRBV30	TRBJ1-6	.	CAWSEGVAVGNSPLHF	TGTGCCTGGAGTGAAGGGGTTGCGGTAGGGAATTCACCCCTCCACTTT
.	TRBV2	TRBJ2-7	TRBD2	CASTPLSSGSYEQYF	TGTGCCAGCACCCCTCTCTCTAGCGGGAGTTACGAGCAGTACTTC
.	TRBV10-3	TRBJ1-6	.	CAIMGENNSPLHF	TGTGCCATCATGGGCGAAAATAATTCACCCCTCCACTTT
.	TRBV5-1	TRBJ1-1	.	CASSLSSMNTEAFF	TGCGCCAGCAGCTTGTCCAGCATGAACACTGAAGCTTTCTTT
.	TRBV18	TRBJ1-5	.	CASSPAGGSSNQPQHF	TGTGCCAGCTCACCGGCGGGCGGCTCGAGCAATCAGCCCCAGCATTTT
many	TRBV19	TRBJ2-7	.	CASSFSAAYEQYF	TGTGCCAGTAGCTTTAGTGCGGCCTACGAGCAGTACTTC
.	TRBV29-1	TRBJ2-7	.	CSVAGDEQYF	TGCAGCGTTGCTGGGGACGAGCAGTACTTC
.	TRBV3-1/TRBV3-2	TRBJ2-2	TRBD1	CASNPTGPDTGELFF	TGTGCCAGCAACCCGACAGGGCCCGACACCGGGGAGCTGTTTTTT
once	TRBV29-1	TRBJ1-1	.	CSVEMRMNTEAFF	TGCAGCGTTGAAATGCGTATGAACACTGAAGCTTTCTTT
.	TRBV27	TRBJ2-3	.	CASSSTDTQYF	TGTGCCAGCAGTTCTACAGATACGCAGTATTTT
.	TRBV11-3	TRBJ2-3	TRBD2	CASSRTSGPSDTQYF	TGTGCCAGCAGTCGGACTAGCGGGCCCTCCGATACGCAGTATTTT
.	TRBV19	TRBJ2-3	.	CASSRVFNTDTQYF	TGTGCCAGTAGCCGGGTTTTTAATACAGATACGCAGTATTTT
.	TRBV5-4	TRBJ2-2	TRBD2	CASSPGGDTGELFF	TGTGCCAGCAGCCCGGGGGGGGACACCGGGGAGCTGTTTTTT
.	TRBV6-5	TRBJ2-7	.	CASSGGGSSYEQYF	TGTGCCAGCAGCGGAGGGGGGAGCTCCTACGAGCAGTACTTC
.	TRBV7-2	TRBJ1-5	.	CASSFGRNNQPQHF	TGTGCCAGCAGCTTCGGACGGAACAATCAGCCCCAGCATTTT
.	TRBV11-3	TRBJ2-3	TRBD1	CASSLGDRGRADTQYF	TGTGCCAGCAGCTTAGGCGACAGGGGGAGGGCAGATACGCAGTATTTT
.	TRBV30	TRBJ1-1	.	CAWSSWINRDPIRDEAFF	TGTGCCTGGAGCTCATGGATAAACCGGGACCCTATTCGGGATGAAGCTTTCTTT
.	TRBV6-1	TRBJ1-5	.	CASRTGGIRNQPQHF	TGTGCCAGCAGAACCGGGGGGATAAGGAATCAGCCCCAGCATTTT
.	TRBV19	TRBJ2-1	.	CASSKTASSYNEQFF	TGTGCCAGTAGTAAAACTGCTAGCTCCTACAATGAGCAGTTCTTC
.	TRBV5-5	TRBJ2-1	.	CASSLEVGEQFF	TGTGCCAGCAGCTTGGAGGTGGGTGAGCAGTTCTTC
.	TRBV5-1	TRBJ2-7	.	CASSLGSGSYDEQYF	TGCGCCAGCAGCTTGGGTTCCGGGAGTTACGACGAGCAGTACTTC
.	TRBV7-9	TRBJ1-1	.	CASGRGGTEAFF	TGTGCCAGCGGGCGAGGGGGCACTGAAGCTTTCTTT
.	TRBV5-4	TRBJ2-7	.	CASSLGYSARYYEQYF	TGTGCCAGCAGCTTGGGGTATTCGGCAAGATACTACGAGCAGTACTTC
.	TRBV7-2	TRBJ1-3	.	CASSRDRYSGNTIYF	TGTGCCAGCAGCAGAGACAGGTACTCTGGAAACACCATATATTTT
.	TRBV13	TRBJ1-4	TRBD1	CASSSGQDRTNEKLFF	TGTGCCAGCAGCTCTGGACAGGACCGAACTAATGAAAAACTGTTTTTT
.	TRBV6-2/TRBV6-3	TRBJ1-5	.	CASSYSDGQPQHF	TGTGCCAGCAGTTACTCTGACGGACAGCCCCAGCATTTT
few	TRBV9	TRBJ2-3	.	CASSARGGSADTQYF	TGTGCCAGCAGCGCAAGAGGGGGGTCCGCAGATACGCAGTATTTT
.	TRBV19	TRBJ2-7	.	CASSIGLAADEQYF	TGTGCCAGTAGTATAGGTCTAGCTGCCGACGAGCAGTACTTC
.	TRBV10-1	TRBJ1-2	.	CASTKRGFGSGYTF	TGCGCCAGCACCAAAAGGGGTTTTGGGAGCGGCTACACCTTC
.	TRBV21-1	TRBJ1-2	.	CASSKEGERVGYTF	TGTGCCAGCAGCAAAGAGGGCGAAAGAGTTGGCTACACCTTC
.	TRBV6-2/TRBV6-3	TRBJ2-2	.	CASSQGRNTGELFF	TGTGCCAGCAGTCAAGGTCGGAACACCGGGGAGCTGTTTTTT
.	TRBV4-2	TRBJ2-7	.	CASSQDEGAGYEQYF	TGTGCCAGCAGCCAAGATGAGGGGGCGGGGTACGAGCAGTACTTC
.	TRBV10-3	TRBJ1-1	.	CAISESVAPGEAFF	TGTGCCATCAGTGAGTCCGTCGCCCCCGGTGAAGCTTTCTTT
.	TRBV14	TRBJ1-1	TRBD1	CASSQATGMNTEAFF	TGTGCCAGCAGCCAAGCGACAGGGATGAACACTGAAGCTTTCTTT
.	TRBV3-1/TRBV3-2	TRBJ2-1	TRBD2	CASSPSGGADEQFF	TGTGCCAGCAGTCCTAGCGGGGGGGCAGATGAGCAGTTCTTC
.	TRBV24-1	TRBJ2-7	TRBD2	CATSEAYGGEQYF	TGTGCCACCAGTGAAGCTTACGGGGGGGAGCAGTACTTC
.	TRBV4-1	TRBJ2-5	TRBD2	CASSLPLAGGSEETQYF	TGCGCCAGCAGCCTCCCACTAGCGGGAGGGAGTGAAGAGACCCAGTACTTC
.	TRBV13	TRBJ2-7	TRBD1	CASSLGDRGWYEQYF	TGTGCCAGCAGCTTAGGGGACAGGGGATGGTACGAGCAGTACTTC
.	TRBV6-5	TRBJ1-2	.	CASSYSSGLGYGYTF	TGTGCCAGCAGTTACTCTTCAGGCCTAGGCTATGGCTACACCTTC
.	TRBV13	TRBJ2-7	.	CASSSERYEQYF	TGTGCCAGCAGCTCTGAACGGTACGAGCAGTACTTC
.	TRBV19	TRBJ1-5	TRBD1	CASRKGAQGNQPQHF	TGTGCCAGTAGAAAGGGGGCACAGGGCAATCAGCCCCAGCATTTT
.	TRBV6-5	TRBJ2-1	.	CASSYLFDNYNEQFF	TGTGCCAGCAGTTACTTGTTCGATAATTACAATGAGCAGTTCTTC
once	TRBV7-9	TRBJ2-1	.	CASSLARQRGNNEQFF	TGTGCCAGCAGCTTAGCGCGACAGAGAGGCAACAATGAGCAGTTCTTC